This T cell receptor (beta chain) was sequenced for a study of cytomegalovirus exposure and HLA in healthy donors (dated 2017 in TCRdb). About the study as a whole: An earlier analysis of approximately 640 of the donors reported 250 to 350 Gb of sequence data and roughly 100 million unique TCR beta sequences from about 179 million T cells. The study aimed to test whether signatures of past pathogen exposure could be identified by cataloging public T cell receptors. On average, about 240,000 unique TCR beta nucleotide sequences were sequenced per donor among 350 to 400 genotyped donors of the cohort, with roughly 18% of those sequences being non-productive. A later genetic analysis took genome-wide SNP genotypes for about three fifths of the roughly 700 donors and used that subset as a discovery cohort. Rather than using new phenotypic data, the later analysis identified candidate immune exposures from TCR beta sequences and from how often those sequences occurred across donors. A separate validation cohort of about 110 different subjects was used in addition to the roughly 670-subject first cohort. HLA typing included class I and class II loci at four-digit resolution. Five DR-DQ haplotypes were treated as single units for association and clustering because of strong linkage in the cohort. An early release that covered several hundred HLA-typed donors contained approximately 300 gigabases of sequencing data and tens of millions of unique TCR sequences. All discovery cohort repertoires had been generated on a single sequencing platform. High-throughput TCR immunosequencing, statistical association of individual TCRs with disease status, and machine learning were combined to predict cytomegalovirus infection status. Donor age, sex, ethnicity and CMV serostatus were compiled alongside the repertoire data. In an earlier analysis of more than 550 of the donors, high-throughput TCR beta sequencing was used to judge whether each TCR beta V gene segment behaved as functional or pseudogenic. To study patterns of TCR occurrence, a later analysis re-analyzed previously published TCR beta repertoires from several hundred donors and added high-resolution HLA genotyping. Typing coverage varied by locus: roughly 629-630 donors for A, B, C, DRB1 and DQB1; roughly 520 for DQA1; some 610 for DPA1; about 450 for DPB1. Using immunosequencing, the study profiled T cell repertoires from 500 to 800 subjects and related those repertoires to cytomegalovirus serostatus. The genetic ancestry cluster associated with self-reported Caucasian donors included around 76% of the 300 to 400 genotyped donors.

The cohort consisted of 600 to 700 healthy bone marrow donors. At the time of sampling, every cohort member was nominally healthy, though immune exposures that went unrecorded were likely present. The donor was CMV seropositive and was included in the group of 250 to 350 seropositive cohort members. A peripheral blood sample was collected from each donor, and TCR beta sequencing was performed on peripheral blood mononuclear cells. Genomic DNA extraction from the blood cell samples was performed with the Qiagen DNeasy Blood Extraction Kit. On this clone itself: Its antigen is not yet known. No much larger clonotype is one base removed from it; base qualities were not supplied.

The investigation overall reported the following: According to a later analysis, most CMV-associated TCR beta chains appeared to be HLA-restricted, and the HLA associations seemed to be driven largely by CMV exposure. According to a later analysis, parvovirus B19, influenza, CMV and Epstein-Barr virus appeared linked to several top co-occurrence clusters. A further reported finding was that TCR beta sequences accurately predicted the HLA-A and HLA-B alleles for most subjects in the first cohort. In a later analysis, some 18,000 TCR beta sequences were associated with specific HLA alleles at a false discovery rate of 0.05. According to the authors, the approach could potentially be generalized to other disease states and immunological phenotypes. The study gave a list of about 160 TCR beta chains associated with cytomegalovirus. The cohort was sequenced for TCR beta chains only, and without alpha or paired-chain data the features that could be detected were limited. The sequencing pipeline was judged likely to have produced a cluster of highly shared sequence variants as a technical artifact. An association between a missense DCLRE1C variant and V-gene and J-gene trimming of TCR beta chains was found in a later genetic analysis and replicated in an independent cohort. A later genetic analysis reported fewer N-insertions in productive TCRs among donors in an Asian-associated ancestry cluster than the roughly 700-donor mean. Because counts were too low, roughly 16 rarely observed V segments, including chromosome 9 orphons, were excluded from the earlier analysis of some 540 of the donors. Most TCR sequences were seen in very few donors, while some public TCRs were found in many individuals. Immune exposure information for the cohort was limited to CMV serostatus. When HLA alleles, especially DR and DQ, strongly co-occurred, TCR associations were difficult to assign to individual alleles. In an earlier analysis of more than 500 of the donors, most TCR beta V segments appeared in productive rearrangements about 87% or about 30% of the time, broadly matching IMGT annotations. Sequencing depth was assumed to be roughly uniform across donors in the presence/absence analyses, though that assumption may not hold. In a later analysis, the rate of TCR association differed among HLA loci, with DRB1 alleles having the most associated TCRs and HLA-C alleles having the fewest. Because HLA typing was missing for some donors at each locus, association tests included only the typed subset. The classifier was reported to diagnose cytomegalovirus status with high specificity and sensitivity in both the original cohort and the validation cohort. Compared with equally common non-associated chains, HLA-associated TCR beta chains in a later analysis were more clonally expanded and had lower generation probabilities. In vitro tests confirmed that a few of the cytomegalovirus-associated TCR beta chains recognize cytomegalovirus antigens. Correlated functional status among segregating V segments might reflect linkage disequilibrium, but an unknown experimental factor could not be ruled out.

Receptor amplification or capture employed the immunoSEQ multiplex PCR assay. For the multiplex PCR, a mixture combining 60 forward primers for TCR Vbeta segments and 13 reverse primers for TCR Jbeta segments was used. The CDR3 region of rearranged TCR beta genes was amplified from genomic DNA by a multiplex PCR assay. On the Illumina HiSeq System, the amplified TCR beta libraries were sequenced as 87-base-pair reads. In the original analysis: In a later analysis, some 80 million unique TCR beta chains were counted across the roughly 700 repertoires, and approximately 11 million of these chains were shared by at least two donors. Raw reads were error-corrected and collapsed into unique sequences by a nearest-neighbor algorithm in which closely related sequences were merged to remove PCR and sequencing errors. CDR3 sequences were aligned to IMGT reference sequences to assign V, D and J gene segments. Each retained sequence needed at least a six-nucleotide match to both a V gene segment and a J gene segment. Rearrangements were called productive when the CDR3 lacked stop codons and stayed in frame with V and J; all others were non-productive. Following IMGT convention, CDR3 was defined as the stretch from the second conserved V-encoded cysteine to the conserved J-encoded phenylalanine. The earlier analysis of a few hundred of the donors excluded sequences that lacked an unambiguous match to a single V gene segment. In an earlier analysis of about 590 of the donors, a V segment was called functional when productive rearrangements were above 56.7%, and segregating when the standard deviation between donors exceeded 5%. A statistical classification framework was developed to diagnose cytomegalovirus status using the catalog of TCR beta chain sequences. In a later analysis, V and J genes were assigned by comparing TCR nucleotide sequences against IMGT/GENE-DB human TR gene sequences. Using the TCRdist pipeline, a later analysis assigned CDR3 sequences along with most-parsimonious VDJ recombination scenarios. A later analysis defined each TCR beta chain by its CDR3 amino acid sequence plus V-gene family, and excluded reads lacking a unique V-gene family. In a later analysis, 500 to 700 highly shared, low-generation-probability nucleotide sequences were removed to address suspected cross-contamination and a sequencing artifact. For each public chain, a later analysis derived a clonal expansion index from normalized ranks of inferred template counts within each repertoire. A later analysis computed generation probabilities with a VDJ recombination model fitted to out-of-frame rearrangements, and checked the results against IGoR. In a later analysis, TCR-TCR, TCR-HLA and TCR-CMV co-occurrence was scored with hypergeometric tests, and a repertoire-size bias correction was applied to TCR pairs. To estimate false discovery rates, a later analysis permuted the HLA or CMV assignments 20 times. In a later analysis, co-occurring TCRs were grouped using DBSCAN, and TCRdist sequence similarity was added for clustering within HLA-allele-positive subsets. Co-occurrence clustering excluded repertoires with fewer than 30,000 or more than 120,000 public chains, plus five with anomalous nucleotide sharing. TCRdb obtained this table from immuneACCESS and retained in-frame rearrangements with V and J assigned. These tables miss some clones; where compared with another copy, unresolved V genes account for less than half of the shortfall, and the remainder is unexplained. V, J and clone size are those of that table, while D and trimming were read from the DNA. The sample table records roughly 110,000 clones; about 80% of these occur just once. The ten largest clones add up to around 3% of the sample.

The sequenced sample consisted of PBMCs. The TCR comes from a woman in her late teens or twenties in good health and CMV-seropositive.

The DNA sequence reads TGTGCCATCAGTGAGGGACAGGGTAGGGGTGCTAACTATGGCTACACCTTC. It translates to CAISEGQGRGANYGYTF. The sequence is built from TRBV10-3 and TRBJ1-2; TRBD1 matches 8 bases in the middle. CDR1 and CDR2, per the germline V gene, are ENHRY and SYGVKD. The CDR3 covers 17 residues, taking in both the cysteine and the phenylalanine. Only the CDR3 region is kept as DNA, spanning 51 bases read in frame from base 1. The junction shows trimming of 2 bases on V and 0 bases on J, and the gene matches do not reach 8 bases of it.